The 2 T cell receptor beta chains presented below share a single source sample, sequenced in a study of tumor T cells in aggressive B-cell lymphoma. The protocol was immunoSEQ multiplex PCR, while the TCRdb copy is restricted to in-frame clones and leaves out a portion. In the table there are roughly 10,000 clones, 92% of which are singletons. Sequencing was done on a sample of tumor tissue. The receptors come from an adult with diffuse large B cell lymphoma.

V and J are TRBV25-1 and TRBJ1-1, with 10 bases matching TRBD1. V lost 4 bases to trimming and J lost 3 bases; unmatched junction nucleotides: 2. Germline loops: CDR1 MGHDK, CDR2 SYGVNS. The CDR3 contains 14 residues. CDR3 in DNA: TGTGCCAGCAGTGGGGACAGGGGTGACACTGAAGCTTTCTTT. This gives the protein CASSGDRGDTEAFF. Combining the CDR3 with reference TRBV25-1 and TRBJ1-1 gives the whole variable domain EADIYQTPRYLVIGTGKKITLECSQTMGHDKMYWYQQDPGMELHLIHYSYGVNSTEKGDLSSESTVSRIRTEHFPLTLESARPSHTSQYLCASSGDRGDTEAFFGQGTRLTVV.

The chain carries TRBV9 and TRBJ2-7; the D is unclear. The V and J ends lost 0 bases and 2 bases respectively, with 6 bases between them. Germline assignment: CDR1 SGDLS and CDR2 YYNGEE. The CDR3 sequence is 13 residues long. The CDR3 sequence: CASSVGPAYEQYF. CDR3 bases: TGTGCCAGCAGCGTAGGGCCTGCCTACGAGCAGTACTTC.